This TCR delta chain emerged from a study of gamma-delta chains in newborns, infants, children. This clone has just a few counts. A far more abundant clone sits one base away, making this likely a read error. The CDR3 consists of 20 residues. Germline CDR1 reads GEAIGNYY; CDR2 reads EKD. Unmatched junction bases numbered 7, after V lost 2 bases and J lost 0 bases. TCRdb re-analyzed the reads via CATT. The sample has fewer than 1,500 delta-chain clones; 1.1% are singletons. The genes are TRDV2 and TRDJ3; 12 bases line up with TRDD3. The source is a child in good health. Material for sequencing was blood. DNA for the CDR3: TGTGCCTGTGACAAGATACTGGGGGATACTGGCTCCTGGGACACCCGACAGATGTTTTTC. Its protein is CACDKILGDTGSWDTRQMFF.